This T cell receptor (beta chain) appears in the sequencing data of a study of blood T cell repertoires in COVID-19 (dated by TCRdb to the early 2020s). For the wider study: The collaborator samples originated in the United States, Italy and Spain and spanned the acute and convalescent phases of COVID-19. The prospective study material was composed of cDNA or gDNA derived from T cells, B-cell-depleted T cells, or PBMCs. Deeply sampled blood TCRbeta repertoires from subjects exposed to, actively infected with, or recovered from COVID-19 were included in the dataset. The repertoires were released in a freely available public database meant as a resource for research on the immune response to SARS-CoV-2. Samples were obtained from the ongoing ImmuneRACE study (first 160 participants) and from about 1,300 subjects provided by 6 global collaborators. Sample metadata almost always included a de-identified subject ID, COVID-19 status, age in years and sex. Where available, HLA class I and class II types were taken from metadata supplied by the sample provider and were not determined by assay-based typing. What the work shows at the level of the full study, not this receptor alone: How much clinical and demographic metadata was included differed by source and by participant, and the metadata was provided uncurated.

Each collaborating institution followed its own protocols to collect whole blood in K2EDTA tubes. For TCRbeta analysis, collaborators shipped samples as frozen whole blood, isolated PBMCs, or DNA extracted from either of those sample types. Worth noting for this clone: The target of this receptor is not known. Base qualities are not recorded, but no much larger clone differs from it by a single base.

The immunoSEQ Assay, a bias-controlled multiplex PCR, was used to amplify TCRbeta CDR3 regions from genomic DNA. The paper's processing steps were these. Nucleated cell counts per sample were estimated from amplification of reference gene primers within the assay. To quantify the absolute abundance of each unique TCRbeta CDR3 rearrangement, sequence reads were collapsed and filtered. For each sample, productive Simpson clonality was calculated as the square root of Simpson's diversity index over productive rearrangements. As stored in TCRdb, this immuneACCESS dataset retains in-frame rearrangements with V and J assigned. A fraction of the clones does not appear; measured against another copy, unresolved V genes explain less than half of the discrepancy, and the remainder lacks a known reason. V and J calls and clone size are copied from that table; D and trimming were computed from the DNA. The sample profile shows 110,000 to 150,000 clones; more than 80% of them were found once. The ten largest clonotypes hold around 2.9% of the sample.

V has 5 bases trimmed and J has 1 base trimmed; junction bases matching no gene number 6. Its CDR3 holds 15 amino acids, cysteine through phenylalanine. CDR3 DNA is the only sequence kept; it has 45 bases, read in frame from the first base. The material sequenced was peripheral blood. The sequence was obtained from a woman in her fifties or sixties with active COVID-19. Rearrangement joined TRBV5-3 to TRBJ1-3; 7 bases in the junction line up with TRBD1. TRBV5-3 qualifies as an ORF whose function is uncertain. This receptor has the CDR3 CARRTGTASGNTIYF. The bases read TGTGCCAGAAGGACCGGGACAGCGTCTGGAAACACCATATATTTT.